Each of the 10 T cell receptor beta chains below was sequenced from the same sample in a study of radiotherapy plus CTLA-4 blockade in lung cancer. Using immunoSEQ multiplex PCR, the repertoire was profiled, and TCRdb retains in-frame clones only, with some absent. This sample has approximately 33,000 clones, with about 72% found just once. Material: peripheral blood, obtained from a patient treated with radiotherapy plus ipilimumab. The receptors here all came from a human donor with non-small cell lung cancer who had stable disease on radiotherapy plus ipilimumab.

This chain joins TRBV20-1 and TRBJ1-2, with unresolved D. CDR1 and CDR2 from the germline V gene are DFQATT and SNEGSKA (reference sequence). The V gene lost 2 bases and the J gene lost 6 bases, with 7 bases spanning the gap. CDR3 length: 11 residues. In nucleotides, the CDR3 is TGCAGTGCTAGAAGGTCCGATGGCTACACCTTC. It specifies CSARRSDGYTF.

This chain joins TRBV5-1 and TRBJ1-1, with D possibly being TRBD1 (6 bases). V was clipped by 0 bases and J by 1 base, with 16 bases between them. CDR3 length equals 17 residues. Germline lookup yields CDR1 SGHRS and CDR2 YFSETQ. In DNA, the CDR3 is TGCGCCAGCAGCTTGGTAAGGACAGCAGAGTCGAACACTGAAGCTTTCTTT. Translating it yields CASSLVRTAESNTEAFF.

The sample holds a few counts of this clone. The V gene is TRBV7-9, the J gene TRBJ1-1; possible D gene TRBD1, 5 bases. V was pared by 1 base and J by 2 bases, with 8 bases between. The CDR3 is 14 residues long. CDR1 is SEHNR, CDR2 FQNEAQ, per germline (reference sequence). CDR3 in amino acids: CASSLDRFNTEAFF. CDR3 DNA sequence: TGTGCCAGCAGCTTAGACAGGTTCAACACTGAAGCTTTCTTT.

This clone has only a few counts. This sequence joins TRBV6-4 and TRBJ2-2; a possible D gene is TRBD1 (6 bases). CDR1 and CDR2 from the germline V gene are MRHNA and SNTAGT. The CDR3 is 14 amino acids. Trimming removed 6 bases from V and 3 bases from J, with 11 bases in between. CDR3 sequence reads: CASSGTPHTGELFF. Written as DNA, the CDR3 is TGTGCCAGCAGCGGGACACCTCACACCGGGGAGCTGTTTTTT.

The CDR3 sequence is CASSFGLAGKPYNEQFF. The DNA of the CDR3 is TGTGCCAGCAGCTTTGGACTAGCGGGGAAACCCTACAATGAGCAGTTCTTC. The chain has TRBV7-8 and TRBJ2-1, with 12 bases identical to TRBD2. CDR3 size: 17 residues. CDR1 and CDR2 from the germline V gene are SGHVS and FQNEAQ. The J segment lost 2 bases and the V segment lost 3 bases, leaving 5 bases of the junction unmatched. Full variable domain (outside the CDR3, taken from reference TRBV7-8 and TRBJ2-1): GAGVSQSPRYKVAKRGQDVALRCDPISGHVSLFWYQQALGQGPEFLTYFQNEAQLDKSGLPSDRFFAERPEGSVSTLKIQRTQQEDSAVYLCASSFGLAGKPYNEQFFGPGTRLTVL.

This chain joins TRBV27 and TRBJ1-4; TRBD1 matches 10 bases. The trim removed 6 bases at V and 7 bases at J, leaving 2 bases unmatched. The germline CDR1 and CDR2 sequences are MNHEY and SMNVEV (reference sequence). This CDR3 spans 13 amino acids. The CDR3 reads CASRDRGGEKLFF. CDR3 bases: TGTGCCAGCAGGGACAGGGGGGGTGAAAAACTGTTTTTT.

The rearrangement uses TRBV27 and TRBJ1-5; a weak D match, TRBD1 (5 bases). This CDR3 region has 14 residues. The germline V gene has CDR1 MNHEY and CDR2 SMNVEV (reference sequence). V lost 5 bases, J lost 9 bases, and 17 bases lay in between. The CDR3 DNA reads TGTGCCAGCAGTCTCTCGGGGACCTTTTCGCCCCAGCATTTT. Residues: CASSLSGTFSPQHF.

In this sample, this clone turned up a few times. The V and J genes are TRBV7-9 and TRBJ1-2, with D possibly matching TRBD1 (6 bases). V gave up 9 bases and J gave up 2 bases, with 13 bases separating them. The germline gives CDR1 SEHNR, CDR2 FQNEAQ (reference sequence). The CDR3 length is 13 residues. CDR3 nucleotide sequence: TGTGCCAGTACTGTCCAGGGGAACTATGGCTACACCTTC. Translating gives CASTVQGNYGYTF.

The chain couples TRBV19 to TRBJ2-2, with D unresolved. Germline assignment: CDR1 LNHDA and CDR2 SQIVND (reference sequence). V was cut by 4 bases and J by 1 base, with 10 bases left in between. CDR3 length: 15 amino acids. Here the CDR3 DNA reads TGTGCCAGTAGTAGGGGTGGGGTGAACACCGGGGAGCTGTTTTTT. Amino acid sequence: CASSRGGVNTGELFF.

This clone was counted once. This chain uses TRBV6-6 with TRBJ1-1; D perhaps matches TRBD1 (6 bases). Trimming pared 2 bases from V and 2 bases from J, leaving 12 bases between. Germline V lookup: CDR1 MNHNY, CDR2 SVGAGI (reference sequence). This CDR3 spans 15 amino acids. Here the CDR3 reads CASSYTGGANTEAFF. The CDR3 DNA sequence: TGTGCCAGCAGTTACACGGGGGGGGCTAACACTGAAGCTTTCTTT.